This T cell receptor (beta chain) is drawn from a study of blood T cells in healthy people across ages. Across the study: The template switching approach captured approximately one barcoded beta molecule for every two T cells.

This clonotype was picked up a small number of times. An end of the junction differs from the germline gene, which may be a read error. The use of a sample-barcoded 5' primer and a J-beta primer mix characterized a second PCR of roughly 6 to 11 cycles. Each CDR3 protein is one row after TCRdb ran MiXCR on the 5' RACE reads. Among roughly 800,000 distinct CDR3 sequences listed, 55% to 70% were seen once. The germline gives CDR1 SGHRS, CDR2 YFSETQ. This CDR3 spans 17 amino acids. Specimen: blood. The chain combines TRBV5-1 with TRBJ2-1; 7 bases align to TRBD2. The receptor comes from a man aged 25 to 40 in good health. CDR3 nucleotide sequence: TGTGCCAGCAGCGTGAGCCCAGGGAGGGGACGATACAATGAGCAGTTCTTC. Translated: CASSVSPGRGRYNEQFF.